A single sample is the source of the 16 T cell receptor beta chains below, sequenced in a study of esophageal squamous cell carcinoma tumors. Amplification combined a P20EA primer and a TCR alpha or TCR beta constant-region primer, then a nested second PCR used CA2 or CB2. TCR genes were amplified by unbiased adaptor ligation RT-PCR, with reverse transcription primed by a polyT18-containing BSL-18E primer. TCRdb reanalysed the 5' RACE reads using MiXCR and keeps one entry per CDR3 protein. The table records a few hundred distinct CDR3 sequences, 12% to 15% of them present only once. Specimen: tumor tissue. The source of these receptors is a man between 50 and 79 years old with esophageal squamous cell carcinoma.

This clonotype was seen a handful of times. The J gene is TRBJ1-1, the V gene TRBV6-1, with unresolved D. The CDR3 runs 14 residues. V shed 2 bases and J shed 2 bases, with 9 bases lying between them. Per germline, CDR1 MNHNS and CDR2 SASEGT. The CDR3 nucleotides read TGTGCCAGCAGTGAAATGTCAGGCAACACTGAAGCTTTCTTT. It specifies CASSEMSGNTEAFF.

By proportion, this clonotype is large (0.1 to 1%). This chain joins TRBV20-1 and TRBJ1-6; D remains unclear. The CDR3 is 12 residues long. Germline CDR1 is DFQATT and CDR2 is SNEGSKA (reference sequence). Between the trimmed V and J ends, which lost 2 bases and 8 bases, there was a span of 7 bases. The CDR3 spells CSARNQDSPLHF. Here the CDR3 DNA reads TGCAGTGCTAGAAATCAGGATTCACCCCTCCACTTT.

In this sample, this clonotype is medium-sized. One base away lies a much larger clone, so this may be a sequencing read error. The genes are TRBV15 and TRBJ2-6, with 8 positions matching TRBD1. The CDR3 length is 16 residues. Germline V lookup: CDR1 LNHNV, CDR2 YYDKDF (reference sequence). This CDR3 reads CATTQGEPSGANVRTF. CDR3 coding DNA: TGTGCCACCACACAGGGGGAACCCTCTGGGGCCAACGTCCGGACTTTC.

This clonotype counts as large. This sequence joins TRBV10-3 and TRBJ1-5; TRBD1 matches at 8 bases. Germline V gene lookup returns CDR1 ENHRY and CDR2 SYGVKD. The CDR3 totals 15 residues. Germline trimming cut 3 bases from V and 1 base from J; bases unmatched to any gene: 2. The CDR3 DNA reads as TGTGCCATCAGTGATAGGACAGGGAGCAATCAGCCCCAGCATTTT. Protein product: CAISDRTGSNQPQHF.

In its sample, this clonotype ranks as large. This CDR3 reads CASSLPYSYEQYF. CDR3 coding DNA: TGTGCCAGCAGTTTACCCTACTCCTACGAGCAGTACTTC. The rearrangement joins TRBV28 to TRBJ2-7, with D uncertain. Germline V gives CDR1 MDHEN, CDR2 SYDVKM. V lost 2 bases, J lost 0 bases, and 5 bases lay in between. The CDR3 is 13 residues long.

This clonotype is categorized as large. V is TRBV20-1 and J is TRBJ2-7; 8 nucleotides match TRBD2. The junction had 3 bases not matched to a gene; V was cut back by 4 bases and J by 1 base. This CDR3 comprises 13 residues. CDR1 is DFQATT and CDR2 is SNEGSKA in the germline V gene (reference sequence). CDR3 in amino acids: CSAIPSGSYEQYF. The CDR3 nucleotides are TGCAGTGCTATACCTAGCGGGTCCTACGAGCAGTACTTC.

By share, this clonotype ranks as large. This chain links TRBV6-5 with TRBJ2-5; D gene uncertain. The CDR3 has 14 amino acids. The V end lost 0 bases, the J end lost 5 bases, and 10 bases lay between the germline ends. Germline V gene sequence: CDR1 MNHEY, CDR2 SVGAGI. CDR3 sequence: CASSYSSARETQYF. CDR3 nucleotides: TGTGCCAGCAGTTACTCTTCGGCTCGGGAGACCCAGTACTTC.

This clonotype qualifies as medium-sized. V gene TRBV20-1 combines with J gene TRBJ2-5, with 8 bases that match TRBD2. This CDR3 has 14 amino acids. The V gene end was trimmed by 4 bases and the J gene end by 5 bases; junction bases not matched to a gene: 9. Per germline, CDR1 DFQATT and CDR2 SNEGSKA (reference sequence). The DNA of the CDR3 is TGCAGTGCTAAAACCGGGAGGGCCGAGGAGACCCAGTACTTC. It is translated as CSAKTGRAEETQYF.

By proportion, this clonotype is medium-sized. The chain links TRBV9 to TRBJ2-1, with 8 bases that match TRBD2. V shed 0 bases and J 3 bases; nucleotides not matched to a gene: 2. The V gene's germline CDR1 is SGDLS and CDR2 YYNGEE. The CDR3 covers 15 residues. CDR3 sequence reads: CASSVGLAYYNEQFF. The DNA of the CDR3 is TGTGCCAGCAGCGTAGGACTAGCGTACTACAATGAGCAGTTCTTC.

By proportion, this clonotype is large. The V call is TRBV12-3 or TRBV12-4, the J call TRBJ2-1; D remains unclear. This CDR3 has 12 residues. Trimming cost V 6 bases and J 10 bases, with 13 bases left between them. The DNA for the CDR3 is TGTGCCAGCAGCCCTGACGGCATAGAGCAGTTCTTC. Its translation is CASSPDGIEQFF.

For this clonotype: Just one base apart from a much larger clone, this may be a read error. The rearrangement links TRBV24-1 to TRBJ2-2; D assignment may be TRBD1 or TRBD2 (6 bases each). This CDR3 spans 14 amino acids. Germline CDR1 KGHDR, CDR2 SFDVKD. CDR3 residues: CATSDGRDTGEVFF. In DNA, the CDR3 is TGTGCCACCAGTGACGGGCGGGACACCGGGGAGGTGTTTTTT.

This clonotype ranks as large. V usage is TRBV7-9 and J usage is TRBJ1-2; D may be TRBD1 (5 bases). Germline-derived CDR1 and CDR2 are SEHNR and FQNEAQ (reference sequence). The CDR3 has 16 residues. Trimming took off 4 bases at V and 3 bases at J, with 18 bases between the two ends. DNA for the CDR3: TGTGCCAGCAGCTCCCGCGTCGAGGGGCTCTACTATGGCTACACCTTC. Encoded protein: CASSSRVEGLYYGYTF.

This clonotype is classed as medium-sized. A much larger clone is a single base away; this may be a read error. The chain carries TRBV5-1 and TRBJ1-2; TRBD1 might be the D (6 bases). The length of the CDR3 is 16 residues. Germline V gene lookup returns CDR1 SGHRS and CDR2 YFSETQ. This CDR3 is CASSFAGDPLNYGDTF. The CDR3, as DNA: TGCGCCAGCAGCTTTGCAGGGGACCCCTTAAACTATGGCGACACCTTC.

By sample share, this clonotype is large. V gene TRBV7-2 combines with J gene TRBJ2-7; 7 positions match TRBD2. The germline gives CDR1 SGHTA, CDR2 FQGNSA. The CDR3 has 14 amino acids. After removal of 1 base from V and 1 base from J, the junction contained 1 base not matched to a gene. This CDR3 is CASSLGGGSYEQYF. The CDR3 DNA follows: TGTGCCAGCAGCTTAGGGGGGGGTTCCTACGAGCAGTACTTC.

This clonotype turned up a few times. The CDR3 region is CASSPWVFYEQYF. The CDR3 nucleotides are TGTGCCAGCAGCCCCTGGGTCTTCTACGAGCAGTACTTC. The chain employs TRBV7-9 and TRBJ2-7; no firm D call. With 5 bases removed from V and 3 bases from J, the gap between germline ends came to 11 bases. The germline CDR1 and CDR2 sequences are SEHNR and FQNEAQ (reference sequence). The length of the CDR3 is 13 residues. Filled out from reference TRBV7-9 and TRBJ2-7, the complete variable domain reads DTGVSQNPRHKITKRGQNVTFRCDPISEHNRLYWYRQTLGQGPEFLTYFQNEAQLEKSRLLSDRFSAERPKGSFSTLEIQRTEQGDSAMYLCASSPWVFYEQYFGPGTRLTVT.

Sample share makes this clonotype large. This chain joins TRBV6-2 or TRBV6-3 and TRBJ1-1; D not certain. Trimming took off 6 bases at V and 2 bases at J, with 10 bases between the two ends. Germline CDR1 and CDR2: MNHEY and SVGEGT. The CDR3 runs 13 residues. This CDR3 reads CASRGLENTEAFF. For the CDR3, the DNA is TGTGCCAGCAGAGGACTCGAAAACACTGAAGCTTTCTTT.